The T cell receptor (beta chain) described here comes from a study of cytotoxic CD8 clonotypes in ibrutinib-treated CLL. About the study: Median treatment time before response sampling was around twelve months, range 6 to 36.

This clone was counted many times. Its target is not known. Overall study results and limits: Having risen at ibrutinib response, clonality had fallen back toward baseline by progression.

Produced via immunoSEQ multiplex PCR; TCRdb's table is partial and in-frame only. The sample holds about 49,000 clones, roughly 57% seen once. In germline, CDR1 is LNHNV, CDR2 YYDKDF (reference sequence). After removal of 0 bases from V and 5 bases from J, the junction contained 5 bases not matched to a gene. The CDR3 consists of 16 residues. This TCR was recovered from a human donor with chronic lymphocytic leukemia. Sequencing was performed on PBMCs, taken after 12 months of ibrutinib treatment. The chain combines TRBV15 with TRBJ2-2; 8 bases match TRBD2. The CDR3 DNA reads TGTGCCACCAGCAGAGATTCGGGAGGGGAAACCGGGGAGCTGTTTTTT. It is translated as CATSRDSGGETGELFF.